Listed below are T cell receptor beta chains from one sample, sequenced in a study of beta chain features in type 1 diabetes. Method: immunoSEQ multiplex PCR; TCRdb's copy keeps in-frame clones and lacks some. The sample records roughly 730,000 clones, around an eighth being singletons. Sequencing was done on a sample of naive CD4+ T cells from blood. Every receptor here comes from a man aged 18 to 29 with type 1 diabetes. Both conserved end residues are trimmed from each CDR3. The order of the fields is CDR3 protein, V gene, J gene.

ASLAGTTDTQY	TRBV2	TRBJ2-3
AWSPRLAGEQY	TRBV30	TRBJ2-7
ASSLAWGDRAKTYEQY	TRBV7-9	TRBJ2-7
ASSVASGTYEQY	TRBV9	TRBJ2-7
ASSSTGQRNQPQH	TRBV7-9	TRBJ1-5
ASSLADRGAETQY	TRBV5-4	TRBJ2-5
ASSEVASRGTTDTQY	TRBV6-1	TRBJ2-3
ASSLGVHQETQY	TRBV7-8	TRBJ2-5
ASSPPGTGMNIQY	TRBV28	TRBJ2-4
ASSLELNTEAF	TRBV5-1	TRBJ1-1
ASQWGASGTEAF	TRBV30	TRBJ1-1
ASSLALGGPIQY	TRBV7-8	TRBJ2-4
ASSPSGRVEKLF	TRBV7-9	TRBJ1-4
ASSQDRRGPSTDTQY	TRBV4-1	TRBJ2-3
ASTTGTGVTDTQY	TRBV19	TRBJ2-3
ASTVEQGSEQF	TRBV6-5	TRBJ2-1
ASSYLSRGGHNEQF	TRBV6-5	TRBJ2-1
ASTPWGSSYNEQF	TRBV6-5	TRBJ2-1
ASSFRDYSYEQY	TRBV27	TRBJ2-7
ASSYGAGGPTDTQY	TRBV6-6	TRBJ2-3
ASSVLFGRSGHLNTGELF	TRBV9	TRBJ2-2
ASSPQVVWGSEAF	TRBV7-9	TRBJ1-1
ASSTTGTSRETQY	TRBV9	TRBJ2-5
AWSVSHSNQPQH	TRBV30	TRBJ1-5
ASSPFTSGNNEQF	TRBV7-9	TRBJ2-1
AWTPDLNQPQH	TRBV30	TRBJ1-5
ASSLGTGGGSEQY	TRBV5-1	TRBJ2-7
ASSQDFGGYT	TRBV5-1	TRBJ1-2
ASSPGGVVSNQPQH	TRBV7-9	TRBJ1-5
ATSRRTGGNTQY	TRBV15	TRBJ2-3
ASSLNLDRNTEAF	TRBV5-1	TRBJ1-1
ASSAPGQVNTEAF	TRBV13	TRBJ1-1
ASSLNTIWGEQY	TRBV28	TRBJ2-7
ASSLLRATETQY	TRBV5-4	TRBJ2-5
AISGVSEAF	TRBV10-3	TRBJ1-1
AISRTGAKNTEAF	TRBV10-3	TRBJ1-1
ASTLPGTAYEQY	TRBV6-1	TRBJ2-7
ASSPVGDTEAF	TRBV19	TRBJ1-1
ASSPGILGGYT	TRBV7-2	TRBJ1-2
ASSSVPGQGAGAGYT	TRBV5-4	TRBJ1-2
ASSIGGGSYNEQF	TRBV19	TRBJ2-1
ASSSGLGNTGELF	TRBV7-2	TRBJ2-2
ASSSGQFNEKLF	TRBV28	TRBJ1-4
ACRGAPWGGELF	TRBV30	TRBJ2-2
ASSMDRGELF	TRBV7-9	TRBJ2-2
ASSNDRMARITQETQY	TRBV7-2	TRBJ2-5
ASSSPTGTGANYGYT	TRBV7-9	TRBJ1-2
ASSLLTGLAETQY	TRBV28	TRBJ2-5
ASSSGVNEKLF	TRBV6-5	TRBJ1-4
ASSLSQQNEAF	TRBV7-6	TRBJ1-1
ASSFWGQGAQETQY	TRBV7-8	TRBJ2-5
AWSQGLAIPTQG	TRBV30	TRBJ2-7
ASSHNPGLDTEAF	TRBV13	TRBJ1-1
ASSYRVSSYEQY	TRBV6-5	TRBJ2-7